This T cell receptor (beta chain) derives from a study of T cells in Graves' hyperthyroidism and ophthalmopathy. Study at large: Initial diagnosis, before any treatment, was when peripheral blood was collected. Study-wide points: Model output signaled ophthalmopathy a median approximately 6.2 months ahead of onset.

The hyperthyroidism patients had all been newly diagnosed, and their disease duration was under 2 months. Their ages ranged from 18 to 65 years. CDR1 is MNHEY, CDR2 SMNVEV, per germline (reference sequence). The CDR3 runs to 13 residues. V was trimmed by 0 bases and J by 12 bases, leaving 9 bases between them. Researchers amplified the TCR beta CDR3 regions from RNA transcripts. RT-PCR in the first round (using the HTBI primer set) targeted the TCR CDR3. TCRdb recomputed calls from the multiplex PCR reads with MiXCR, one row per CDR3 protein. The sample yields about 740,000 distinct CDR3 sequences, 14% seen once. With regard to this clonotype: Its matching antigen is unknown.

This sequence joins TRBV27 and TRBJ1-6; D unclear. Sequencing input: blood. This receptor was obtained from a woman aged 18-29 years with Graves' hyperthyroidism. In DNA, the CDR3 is TGTGCCAGCAGTTTATCGGCAGACGGACCCCTCCACTTT. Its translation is CASSLSADGPLHF.